Presented here are 5 T cell receptor beta chains from one specimen sequenced in a study of T cells in women clearing cervical HPV infection. Repertoires were generated with immunoSEQ multiplex PCR, while TCRdb's copy carries only in-frame clones and drops some. The sample is made up of around 12,000 clones, and the top ten hold around 10% of it. Material: blood buffy coat. The receptor set was obtained from a woman aged 18 to 75 with a cervical HPV16 infection that either progressed to CIN3+ or cleared (not recorded which).

As regards this clone: The read gets to within 3 residues of the CDR3 end, and the germline J gene fills in the rest. This chain uses TRBV7-9 with TRBJ1-2; 7 positions match TRBD1. The CDR3 length is 15 residues. Germline assignment: CDR1 SEHNR and CDR2 FQNEAQ (reference sequence). The CDR3 region is CASSWDSDYSYDYTF. CDR3 DNA (partial): TGTGCCAGCAGCTGGGACAGCGACTATAGCTACGAC.

The CDR3 region is CASSFRDSLIDTQYF. CDR3 DNA (partial): TGTGCCAGTAGTTTCCGGGACTCCTTAATTGATACG. The chain uses TRBV19 and TRBJ2-3, with D tentatively TRBD2 (6 bases). The read ends 3 residues shy of where the CDR3 ends; the end is completed using the germline J gene. This CDR3 region has 15 residues. CDR1 LNHDA and CDR2 SQIVND come from the germline V gene (reference sequence). Trimming left V 5 bases short and J 6 bases short, with 18 bases between.

This clone is called medium-sized (0.01 to 0.1%) based on its frequency. Read coverage stops 3 residues before the CDR3 terminus; the germline J gene supplies the remainder. The chain couples TRBV5-4 to TRBJ1-4; a weak D match, TRBD1 (5 bases). Germline V gene lookup returns CDR1 SGHNT and CDR2 YYREEE (reference sequence). The CDR3 runs 13 residues. The CDR3 here is CASSLENGGKLFF. Partial CDR3 DNA: TGTGCCAGCAGCTTGGAGAACGGGGGGAAA.

CDR3 bases read: TGTGCCAGCAGCTTACCGGGACAGGGAGGTTACGAG. Translated, it gives CASSLPGQGGYE. The full CDR3 protein reads CASSLPGQGGYEQYF. This rearrangement joins TRBV7-9 to TRBJ2-7; TRBD1 matches 9 bases. Read data end 3 residues before the CDR3 end; the end is taken from the germline J gene. Unmatched junction bases numbered 6, after V lost 2 bases and J lost 4 bases. The CDR3 sequence is 15 residues long. Germline CDR1 and CDR2: SEHNR and FQNEAQ (reference sequence).

For this clone: The read gets to within 3 residues of the CDR3 end, and the germline J gene fills in the rest. The chain is built from TRBV6-2 or TRBV6-3 and TRBJ1-6, with D possibly TRBD1 on 5 matching bases. The CDR3 runs to 14 residues. CDR1 is MNHEY and CDR2 is SVGEGT in the germline V gene. CDR3 DNA (partial): TGTGCCAGCAGCTGGGGCCAGGGAAGATATCCC. Translating it yields CASSWGQGRYP. The full CDR3 reads CASSWGQGRYPLHF.